Below, one T cell receptor beta chain is given with its context. No antigen is known for it. The data are from a study of T cell responses to AZD1222 COVID-19 vaccine. Study conclusions and caveats: White British people made up most donors, females outnumbered males, and clonal diversity was possibly underestimated.

Here immunoSEQ multiplex PCR was the method, and the copy in TCRdb shows in-frame clones only, minus some. The sample records 150,000 to 200,000 clones, 85% to 95% being singletons. The germline V gene has CDR1 WSHSY and CDR2 SAAADI. The CDR3 length is 13 residues. V trimming: 6 bases; J trimming: 4 bases; junction bases outside the gene matches: 5. The V and J genes are TRBV10-2 and TRBJ2-5, with 7 bases lining up with TRBD1. The origin of this receptor is an adult in good health. Sample: peripheral blood, taken on day 0 of AZD1222 vaccination. DNA of the CDR3: TGCGCCAGCAGCCTCTCAGGGGGAGAGACCCAGTACTTC. This encodes CASSLSGGETQYF.